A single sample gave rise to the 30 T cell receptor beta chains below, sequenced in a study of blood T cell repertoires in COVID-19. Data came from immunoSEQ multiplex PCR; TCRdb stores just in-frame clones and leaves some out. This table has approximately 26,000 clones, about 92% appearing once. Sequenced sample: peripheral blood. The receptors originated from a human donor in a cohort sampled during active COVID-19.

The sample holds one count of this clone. Here the CDR3 reads CASSLVQGGGVSPQYF. CDR3 nucleotide sequence: TGTGCCAGCAGCTTAGTACAAGGCGGGGGGGTTTCGCCGCAGTATTTT. The chain recombines TRBV7-2 with TRBJ2-3, with 9 bases matching TRBD2. Germline CDR1 SGHTA, CDR2 FQGNSA. CDR3 size: 16 residues. Trimming removed 1 base from V and 10 bases from J; junction bases left unmatched: 12.

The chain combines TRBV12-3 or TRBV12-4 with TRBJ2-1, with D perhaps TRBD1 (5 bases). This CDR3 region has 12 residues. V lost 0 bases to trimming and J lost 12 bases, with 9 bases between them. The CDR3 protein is CASSLASQGQFF. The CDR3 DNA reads TGTGCCAGCAGTTTAGCCTCGCAGGGGCAGTTCTTC.

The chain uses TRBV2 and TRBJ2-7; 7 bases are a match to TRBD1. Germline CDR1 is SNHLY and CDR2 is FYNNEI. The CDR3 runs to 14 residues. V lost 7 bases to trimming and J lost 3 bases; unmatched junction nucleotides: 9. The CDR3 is CASKGGTASYEQYF. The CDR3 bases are TGTGCCAGCAAGGGTGGGACAGCCAGCTACGAGCAGTACTTC.

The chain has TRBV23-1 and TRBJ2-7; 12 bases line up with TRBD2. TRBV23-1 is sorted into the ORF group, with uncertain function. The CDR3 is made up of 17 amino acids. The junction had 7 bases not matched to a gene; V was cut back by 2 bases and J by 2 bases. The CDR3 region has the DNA TGCGCCAGCAGTCAAGGCTTGGGACTAGCGGGCGCCTACGAGCAGTACTTC. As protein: CASSQGLGLAGAYEQYF.

The CDR3 nucleotides are TGTGCCAGCAGTCCTGGACAGGGTGAAGCGGAAGCTTTCTTT. Translated: CASSPGQGEAEAFF. The V call is TRBV6-5, the J call TRBJ1-1; 8 positions match TRBD1. Trimming took 5 bases from V and 8 from J; bases not matched to a gene: 10. CDR1 MNHEY and CDR2 SVGAGI come from the germline V gene. CDR3 length: 14 amino acids.

The CDR3 bases are TGTGCCAGCAGCCAAGAGACAGGGGCTGGGGCCAACGTCCTGACTTTC. Translation: CASSQETGAGANVLTF. The rearrangement uses TRBV4-2 and TRBJ2-6, with TRBD1 identical over 8 bases. This CDR3 spans 16 amino acids. Trimming removed 0 bases from V and 2 bases from J; junction bases left unmatched: 0. CDR1 is LGHNA and CDR2 is YNFKEQ in the germline V gene.

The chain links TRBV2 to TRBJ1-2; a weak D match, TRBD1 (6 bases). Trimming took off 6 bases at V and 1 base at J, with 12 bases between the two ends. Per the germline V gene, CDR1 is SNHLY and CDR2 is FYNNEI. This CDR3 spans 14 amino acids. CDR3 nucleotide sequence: TGTGCCAGCAGCACCGGGACACGTAACTATGGCTACACCTTC. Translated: CASSTGTRNYGYTF.

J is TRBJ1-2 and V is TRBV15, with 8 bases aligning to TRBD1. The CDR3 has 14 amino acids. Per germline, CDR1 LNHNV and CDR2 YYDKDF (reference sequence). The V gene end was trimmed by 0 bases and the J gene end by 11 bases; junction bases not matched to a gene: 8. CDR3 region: CATSRDGTGGQYTF. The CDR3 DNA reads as TGTGCCACCAGCAGAGATGGGACAGGAGGTCAATACACCTTC.

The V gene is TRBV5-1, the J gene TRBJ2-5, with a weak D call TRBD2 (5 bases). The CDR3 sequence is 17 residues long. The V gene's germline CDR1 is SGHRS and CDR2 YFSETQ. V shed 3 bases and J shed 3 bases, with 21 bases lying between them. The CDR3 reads CASSSIASSLWKETQYF. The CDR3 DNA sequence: TGCGCCAGCAGCTCAATAGCGTCATCGTTGTGGAAAGAGACCCAGTACTTC.

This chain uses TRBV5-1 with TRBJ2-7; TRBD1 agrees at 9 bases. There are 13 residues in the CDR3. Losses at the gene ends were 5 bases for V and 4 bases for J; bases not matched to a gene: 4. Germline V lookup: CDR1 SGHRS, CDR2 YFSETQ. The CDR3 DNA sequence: TGCGCCAGCAGTCAGGGGACAGGGTACGAGCAGTACTTC. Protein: CASSQGTGYEQYF.

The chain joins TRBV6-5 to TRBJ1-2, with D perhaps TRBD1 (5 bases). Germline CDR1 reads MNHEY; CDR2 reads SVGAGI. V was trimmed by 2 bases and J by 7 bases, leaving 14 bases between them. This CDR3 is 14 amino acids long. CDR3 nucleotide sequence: TGTGCCAGCAGTTACGGGTTCGGGGGGGGTGGCTACACCTTC. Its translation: CASSYGFGGGGYTF.

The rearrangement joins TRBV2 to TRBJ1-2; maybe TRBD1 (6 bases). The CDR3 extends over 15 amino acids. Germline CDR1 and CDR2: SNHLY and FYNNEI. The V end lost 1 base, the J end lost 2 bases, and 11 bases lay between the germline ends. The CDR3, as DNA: TGTGCCAGCAGTGAAGGGGCCCAGGGGAACTATGGCTACACCTTC. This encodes CASSEGAQGNYGYTF.

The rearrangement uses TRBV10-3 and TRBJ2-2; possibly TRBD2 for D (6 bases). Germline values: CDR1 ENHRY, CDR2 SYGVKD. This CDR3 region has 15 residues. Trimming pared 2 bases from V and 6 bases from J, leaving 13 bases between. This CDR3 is CAISERGPGAGELFF. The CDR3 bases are TGTGCCATCAGTGAGAGGGGACCGGGAGCCGGGGAGCTGTTTTTT.

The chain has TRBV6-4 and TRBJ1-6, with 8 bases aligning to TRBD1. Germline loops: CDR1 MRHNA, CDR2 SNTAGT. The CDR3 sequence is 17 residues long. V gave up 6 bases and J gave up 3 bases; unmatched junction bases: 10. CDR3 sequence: CASSQYGQGNYNSPLHF. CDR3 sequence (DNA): TGTGCCAGCAGCCAATACGGACAGGGCAACTATAATTCACCCCTCCACTTT.

The CDR3 nucleotides are TGTGCCAGCAGCGTATCAGGGTTTGGGTACGAGCAGTACTTC. This encodes CASSVSGFGYEQYF. The V gene is TRBV9, the J gene TRBJ2-7, with a possible D match to TRBD1 (5 bases). This CDR3 has 14 amino acids. CDR1 and CDR2 (germline): SGDLS, YYNGEE. V lost 1 base and J lost 4, with 12 bases in between.

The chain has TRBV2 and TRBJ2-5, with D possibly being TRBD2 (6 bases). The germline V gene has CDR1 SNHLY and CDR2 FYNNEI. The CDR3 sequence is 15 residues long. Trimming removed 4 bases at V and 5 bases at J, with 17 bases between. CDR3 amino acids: CASSGVSGSLETQYF. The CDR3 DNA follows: TGTGCCAGCAGTGGGGTTAGCGGCAGCCTGGAGACCCAGTACTTC.

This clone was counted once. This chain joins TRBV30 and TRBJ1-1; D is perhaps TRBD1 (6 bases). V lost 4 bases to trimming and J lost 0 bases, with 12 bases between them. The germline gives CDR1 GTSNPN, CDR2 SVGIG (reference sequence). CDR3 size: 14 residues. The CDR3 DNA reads TGTGCCTGGACCCTCGGACAGCTGAACACTGAAGCTTTCTTT. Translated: CAWTLGQLNTEAFF. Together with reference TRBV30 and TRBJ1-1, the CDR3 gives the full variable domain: SQTIHQWPATLVQPVGSPLSLECTVEGTSNPNLYWYRQAAGRGLQLLFYSVGIGQISSEVPQNLSASRPQDRQFILSSKKLLLSDSGFYLCAWTLGQLNTEAFFGQGTRLTVV.

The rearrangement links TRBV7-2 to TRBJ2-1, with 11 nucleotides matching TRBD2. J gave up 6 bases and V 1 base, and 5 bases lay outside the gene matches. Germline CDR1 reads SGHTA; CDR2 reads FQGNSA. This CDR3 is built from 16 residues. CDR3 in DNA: TGTGCCAGCAGCTTAGAGGCTAGCGGGGGGATCAATGAGCAGTTCTTC. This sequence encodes CASSLEASGGINEQFF. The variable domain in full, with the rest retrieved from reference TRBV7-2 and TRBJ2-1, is GAGVSQSPSNKVTEKGKDVELRCDPISGHTALYWYRQSLGQGLEFLIYFQGNSAPDKSGLPSDRFSAERTGGSVSTLTIQRTQQEDSAVYLCASSLEASGGINEQFFGPGTRLTVL.

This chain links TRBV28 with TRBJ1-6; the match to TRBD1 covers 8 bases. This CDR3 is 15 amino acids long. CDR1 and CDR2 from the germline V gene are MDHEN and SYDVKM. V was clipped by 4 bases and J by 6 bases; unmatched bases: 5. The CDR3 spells CASSSGQGGNSPLHF. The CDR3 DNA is TGTGCCAGCAGTTCCGGACAGGGTGGTAATTCACCCCTCCACTTT.

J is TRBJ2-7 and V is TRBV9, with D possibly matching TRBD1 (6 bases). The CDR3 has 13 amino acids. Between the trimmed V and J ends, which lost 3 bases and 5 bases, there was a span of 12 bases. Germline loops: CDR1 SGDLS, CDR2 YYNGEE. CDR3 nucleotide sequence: TGTGCCAGCAGCGCAGGGGTAGAAGACGAGCAGTACTTC. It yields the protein CASSAGVEDEQYF.

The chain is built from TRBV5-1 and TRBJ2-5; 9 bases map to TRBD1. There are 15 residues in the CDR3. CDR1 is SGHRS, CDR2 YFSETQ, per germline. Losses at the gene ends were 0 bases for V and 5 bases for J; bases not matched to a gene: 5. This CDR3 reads CASSLEGQGYETQYF. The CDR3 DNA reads TGCGCCAGCAGCTTGGAGGGACAGGGCTACGAGACCCAGTACTTC.

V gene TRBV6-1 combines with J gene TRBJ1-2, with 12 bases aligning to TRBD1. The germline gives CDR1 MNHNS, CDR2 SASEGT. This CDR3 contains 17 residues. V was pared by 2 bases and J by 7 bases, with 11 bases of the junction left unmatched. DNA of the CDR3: TGTGCCAGCAGTGAAAGGGGCCCGGGACAGGGGGCCCTTGGCTACACCTTC. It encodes CASSERGPGQGALGYTF.

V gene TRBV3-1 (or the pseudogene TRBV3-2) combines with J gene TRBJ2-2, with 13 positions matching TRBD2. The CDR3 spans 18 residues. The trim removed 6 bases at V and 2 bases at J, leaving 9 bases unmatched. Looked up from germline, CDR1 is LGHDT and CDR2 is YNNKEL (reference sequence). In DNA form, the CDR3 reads TGTGCCAGCAGTCGTCGACTAGCGGGGGGCATCAACACCGGGGAGCTGTTTTTT. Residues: CASSRRLAGGINTGELFF.

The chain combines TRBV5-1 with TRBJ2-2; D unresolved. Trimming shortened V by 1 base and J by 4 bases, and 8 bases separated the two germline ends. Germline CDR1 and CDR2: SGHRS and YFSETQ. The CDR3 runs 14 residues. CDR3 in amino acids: CASSLHSLTGELFF. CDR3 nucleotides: TGCGCCAGCAGCTTGCACAGCCTCACCGGGGAGCTGTTTTTT.

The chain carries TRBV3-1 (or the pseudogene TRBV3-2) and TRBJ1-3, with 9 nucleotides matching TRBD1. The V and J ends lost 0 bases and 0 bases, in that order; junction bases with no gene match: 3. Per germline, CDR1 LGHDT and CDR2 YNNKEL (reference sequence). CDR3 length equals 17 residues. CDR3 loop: CASSQDPTGGSGNTIYF. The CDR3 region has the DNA TGTGCCAGCAGCCAAGACCCGACAGGGGGCTCTGGAAACACCATATATTTT.

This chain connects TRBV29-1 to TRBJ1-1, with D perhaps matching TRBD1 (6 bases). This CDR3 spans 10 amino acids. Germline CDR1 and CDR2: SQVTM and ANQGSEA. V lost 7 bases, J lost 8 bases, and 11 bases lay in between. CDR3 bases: TGCAGCGGGGGGACAAACGAAGCTTTCTTT. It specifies CSGGTNEAFF.

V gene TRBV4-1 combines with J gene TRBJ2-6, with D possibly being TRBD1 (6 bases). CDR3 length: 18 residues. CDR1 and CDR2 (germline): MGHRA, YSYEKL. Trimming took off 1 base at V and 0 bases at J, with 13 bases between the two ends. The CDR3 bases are TGCGCCAGCAGCCAAGTCAGGACAGTTAACTCTGGGGCCAACGTCCTGACTTTC. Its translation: CASSQVRTVNSGANVLTF.

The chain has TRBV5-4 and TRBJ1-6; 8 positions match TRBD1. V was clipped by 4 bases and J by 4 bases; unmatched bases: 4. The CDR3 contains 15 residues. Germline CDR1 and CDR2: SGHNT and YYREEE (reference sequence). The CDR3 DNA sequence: TGTGCCAGCAGCCCACAGGGGGGTTATAATTCACCCCTCCACTTT. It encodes CASSPQGGYNSPLHF.

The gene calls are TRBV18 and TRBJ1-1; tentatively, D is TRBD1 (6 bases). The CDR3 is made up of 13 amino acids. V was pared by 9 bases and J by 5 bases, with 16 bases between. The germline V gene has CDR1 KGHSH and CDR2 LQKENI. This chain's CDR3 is CASGHREGTEAFF. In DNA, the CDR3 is TGTGCCAGTGGCCACAGGGAGGGGACTGAAGCTTTCTTT.

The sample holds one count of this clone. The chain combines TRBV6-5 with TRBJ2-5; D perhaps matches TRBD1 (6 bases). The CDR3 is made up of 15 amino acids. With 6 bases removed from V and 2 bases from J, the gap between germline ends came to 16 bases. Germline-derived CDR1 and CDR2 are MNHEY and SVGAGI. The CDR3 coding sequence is TGTGCCAGCAGGCCGTGGACAGCCCGACAAGAGACCCAGTACTTC. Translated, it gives CASRPWTARQETQYF.